What follows are 3 T cell receptor beta chains derived from one specimen sequenced in a study of blood T cell repertoires in COVID-19. This table comes from immunoSEQ multiplex PCR, and its TCRdb copy is limited to in-frame clones, with some not included. The profile covers around 68,000 clones, with roughly 80% appearing a single time and roughly a sixth taken by the ten largest. The sequenced sample consisted of peripheral blood. The receptors come from a man older than 75 with active COVID-19.

This clone was seen only a few times. This CDR3 reads CATSRTGNYGYTF. CDR3 nucleotide sequence: TGTGCCACCAGTAGGACAGGGAACTATGGCTACACCTTC. The chain couples TRBV24-1 to TRBJ1-2, with 8 positions matching TRBD1. The CDR3 is 13 residues long. V lost 6 bases to trimming and J lost 2 bases; unmatched junction nucleotides: 1. Per the germline V gene, CDR1 is KGHDR and CDR2 is SFDVKD.

The chain couples TRBV7-8 to TRBJ1-3; D possibly corresponds to TRBD1 (5 bases). The CDR3 totals 14 residues. Germline CDR1 reads SGHVS; CDR2 reads FQNEAQ. V was clipped by 4 bases and J by 4 bases, with 11 bases between them. CDR3 loop: CASSSSGGGNTIYF. CDR3 nucleotide sequence: TGTGCCAGCAGCTCAAGCGGGGGGGGAAACACCATATATTTT.

The chain carries TRBV5-6 and TRBJ2-7, with D possibly being TRBD2 (5 bases). V dropped 4 bases and J dropped 1 base, with 15 bases sitting between them. Germline V CDR1 and CDR2: SGHDT, YYEEEE. This CDR3 has 15 residues. The CDR3 DNA is TGTGCCAGCAGCGCAAGGGAGCGCCCTTCCTACGAGCAGTACTTC. Translated, it gives CASSARERPSYEQYF.